Each of the 26 T cell receptor beta chains below was sequenced from the same sample in a study of blood T cell repertoires in COVID-19. Generated by immunoSEQ multiplex PCR, the TCRdb table keeps only in-frame clones and is missing some. The sample yields about 110,000 clones, 76% seen once. Input material: peripheral blood. The receptors were gathered from a woman older than 75 with acute or convalescent COVID-19.

The chain combines TRBV30 with TRBJ2-7; the match to TRBD1 covers 7 bases. Germline CDR1 and CDR2: GTSNPN and SVGIG (reference sequence). The V and J ends lost 2 bases and 3 bases, in that order; junction bases with no gene match: 10. The CDR3 sequence is 15 residues long. The CDR3 bases are TGTGCCTGGAGTACAATCTACAGGGGAAGCTACGAGCAGTACTTC. It codes for CAWSTIYRGSYEQYF.

The V call is TRBV27, the J call TRBJ1-5; D not certain. Germline CDR1 reads MNHEY; CDR2 reads SMNVEV (reference sequence). The V end lost 8 bases, the J end lost 0 bases, and 14 bases lay between the germline ends. CDR3 length: 15 amino acids. The CDR3 spells CASGAWGDSNQPQHF. The DNA of the CDR3 is TGTGCCAGCGGTGCATGGGGAGATAGCAATCAGCCCCAGCATTTT.

The genes are TRBV6-5 and TRBJ2-1; perhaps TRBD1 as D (5 bases). V was pared by 1 base and J by 9 bases, with 13 bases between. This CDR3 is built from 14 residues. CDR1 and CDR2 from the germline V gene are MNHEY and SVGAGI. As DNA, the CDR3 is TGTGCCAGCAGTTACTTCGGCCGGACATCTGAGCAGTTCTTC. This encodes CASSYFGRTSEQFF.

CDR3 nucleotides: TGTGCCTTGGGGTTGGGGCGGTCTAGGGTACATACAGGCAATGAGCAGTTCTTC. Translation gives CALGLGRSRVHTGNEQFF. The rearrangement joins TRBV30 to TRBJ2-1, with D possibly TRBD1 on 5 matching bases. The V and J ends lost 7 bases and 6 bases respectively, with 31 bases between them. The germline V gene encodes CDR1 GTSNPN and CDR2 SVGIG (reference sequence). The CDR3 extends over 18 amino acids.

The chain joins TRBV7-9 to TRBJ2-1; TRBD2 agrees at 11 bases. V was clipped by 5 bases and J by 2 bases; unmatched bases: 2. This CDR3 contains 15 residues. CDR1 is SEHNR, CDR2 FQNEAQ, per germline (reference sequence). The CDR3 DNA is TGTGCCAGCAGCCTACTAGCGGGGGCCTACAATGAGCAGTTCTTC. Translating it yields CASSLLAGAYNEQFF.

The CDR3 spells CASSEDSHREGNQPQHF. CDR3 nucleotide sequence: TGTGCCAGCAGTGAAGATTCCCACAGGGAAGGCAATCAGCCCCAGCATTTT. The chain combines TRBV6-1 with TRBJ1-5, with D possibly being TRBD1 (6 bases). The CDR3 extends over 17 amino acids. Germline V CDR1 and CDR2: MNHNS, SASEGT. Between the trimmed V and J ends, which lost 1 base and 2 bases, there was a span of 15 bases.

The count of this clone is one. V gene TRBV30 combines with J gene TRBJ1-4, with 9 bases aligning to TRBD1. With 7 bases clipped from V and 3 bases from J, the junction kept 3 bases outside the gene matches. Germline values: CDR1 GTSNPN, CDR2 SVGIG (reference sequence). The CDR3 extends over 13 amino acids. This CDR3 is CASGTGSNEKLFF. CDR3 bases: TGTGCCTCCGGGACAGGGTCTAATGAAAAACTGTTTTTT.

The CDR3 nucleotides are TGCAGCGTCAGACTAGCACTAGCCAAAAACATTCAGTACTTC. This sequence encodes CSVRLALAKNIQYF. The rearrangement joins TRBV29-1 to TRBJ2-4, with 7 bases fitting TRBD2. This CDR3 is built from 14 residues. Germline V gene lookup returns CDR1 SQVTM and CDR2 ANQGSEA. Trimming removed 6 bases from V and 0 bases from J; junction bases left unmatched: 5.

This clone has only one observation. V gene TRBV4-1 combines with J gene TRBJ2-5; 8 bases align to TRBD2. The CDR3 has 14 residues. V lost 4 bases, J lost 1 base, and 2 bases stayed unmatched. From germline, CDR1 is MGHRA and CDR2 YSYEKL. The DNA of the CDR3 is TGCGCCAGCAGCCTACGGGGGGGCCAAGAGACCCAGTACTTC. Its protein product is CASSLRGGQETQYF.

The chain carries TRBV28 and TRBJ1-1; the D is unclear. V gave up 5 bases and J gave up 3 bases, with 7 bases separating them. The CDR3 is 12 residues long. Germline lookup yields CDR1 MDHEN and CDR2 SYDVKM. The CDR3 sequence: CASSLQDTEAFF. CDR3 bases: TGTGCCAGCAGTCTCCAGGACACTGAAGCTTTCTTT. Looking up the rest from reference TRBV28 and TRBJ1-1 gives the full variable domain: DVKVTQSSRYLVKRTGEKVFLECVQDMDHENMFWYRQDPGLGLRLIYFSYDVKMKEKGDIPEGYSVSREKKERFSLILESASTNQTSMYLCASSLQDTEAFFGQGTRLTVV.

This chain joins TRBV5-1 and TRBJ2-7; TRBD2 is a possible D gene (7 bases). The V end was cut by 2 bases, the J end by 4 bases, with 16 bases between. Germline V lookup: CDR1 SGHRS, CDR2 YFSETQ. The CDR3 has 15 residues. The CDR3 here is CASSLGRGAFYEQYF. CDR3 coding DNA: TGCGCCAGCAGCTTAGGGAGGGGGGCGTTTTACGAGCAGTACTTC. The whole variable domain, filled in from reference TRBV5-1 and TRBJ2-7, reads KAGVTQTPRYLIKTRGQQVTLSCSPISGHRSVSWYQQTPGQGLQFLFEYFSETQRNKGNFPGRFSGRQFSNSRSEMNVSTLELGDSALYLCASSLGRGAFYEQYFGPGTRLTVT.

This clone appeared a single time. The chain combines TRBV18 with TRBJ2-7; 11 bases align to TRBD1. The V segment lost 4 bases and the J segment 7 bases; nucleotides outside the gene matches: 6. The germline gives CDR1 KGHSH, CDR2 LQKENI. This CDR3 region has 14 residues. CDR3 in amino acids: CASSLGQGAWEQYF. In DNA, the CDR3 is TGTGCCAGCTCACTCGGACAGGGGGCGTGGGAGCAGTACTTC. Looking up the rest from reference TRBV18 and TRBJ2-7 gives the full variable domain: NAGVMQNPRHLVRRRGQEARLRCSPMKGHSHVYWYRQLPEEGLKFMVYLQKENIIDESGMPKERFSAEFPKEGPSILRIQQVVRGDSAAYFCASSLGQGAWEQYFGPGTRLTVT.

The V call is TRBV12-3 or TRBV12-4, the J call TRBJ1-1; a weak D match, TRBD1 (5 bases). There are 13 residues in the CDR3. V lost 6 bases and J lost 1, with 9 bases in between. In DNA form, the CDR3 reads TGTGCCAGCAGCACAAGGGGGAACACTGAAGCTTTCTTT. Its protein product is CASSTRGNTEAFF.

The DNA of the CDR3 is TGTGCCAGTAAGAGTGATGGGCCGTATGGCTACACCTTC. Residues: CASKSDGPYGYTF. The chain recombines TRBV19 with TRBJ1-2; D is ambiguous. The germline CDR1 and CDR2 sequences are LNHDA and SQIVND (reference sequence). The CDR3 sequence is 13 residues long. The V end lost 7 bases, the J end lost 5 bases, and 14 bases lay between the germline ends.

V is TRBV11-2 and J is TRBJ2-6; the D is unclear. Trimming shortened V by 5 bases and J by 0 bases, and 8 bases separated the two germline ends. The CDR3 extends over 15 amino acids. Germline V gene sequence: CDR1 SGHAT, CDR2 FQNNGV. In DNA form, the CDR3 reads TGTGCCAGCAGCCCCGACTTCTCTGGGGCCAACGTCCTGACTTTC. This translates into CASSPDFSGANVLTF. The full variable domain, in which reference TRBV11-2 and TRBJ2-6 provide the parts outside the CDR3, is EAGVAQSPRYKIIEKRQSVAFWCNPISGHATLYWYQQILGQGPKLLIQFQNNGVVDDSQLPKDRFSAERLKGVDSTLKIQPAKLEDSAVYLCASSPDFSGANVLTFGAGSRLTVL.

This clone was picked up one time. The V gene is TRBV13, the J gene TRBJ2-3, with unresolved D. The germline gives CDR1 PRHDT, CDR2 FYEKMQ (reference sequence). This CDR3 comprises 13 residues. V was clipped by 5 bases and J by 1 base, with 7 bases between them. In DNA form, the CDR3 reads TGTGCCAGCAGCGCGTCGGGCACAGATACGCAGTATTTT. It codes for CASSASGTDTQYF.

The J gene is TRBJ1-1, the V gene TRBV6-4, with TRBD1 identical over 7 bases. CDR1 and CDR2 from the germline V gene are MRHNA and SNTAGT. CDR3 size: 12 residues. The CDR3 bases are TGTGCACCTGACGGGACAGATCATCAGGCTTTCTTT. Translated, it gives CAPDGTDHQAFF.

CDR3 loop: CASSVRGQPNTEAFF. DNA for the CDR3: TGTGCCAGCAGTGTGCGAGGACAGCCGAACACTGAAGCTTTCTTT. This sequence joins TRBV2 and TRBJ1-1; a weak D match, TRBD1 (6 bases). V was shortened by 4 bases and J by 1 base, with 13 bases between the two germline ends. CDR1 and CDR2 from the germline V gene are SNHLY and FYNNEI. The CDR3 length is 15 residues.

J is TRBJ1-1 and V is TRBV11-2; 7 bases map to TRBD1. Germline-derived CDR1 and CDR2 are SGHAT and FQNNGV. With 5 bases clipped from V and 12 bases from J, the junction kept 9 bases outside the gene matches. The CDR3 contains 12 residues. The CDR3 DNA is TGTGCCAGCAGCGCTCCCGGGACAGCCTCTTTCTTT. It yields the protein CASSAPGTASFF.

This clone was seen a few times. The chain carries TRBV28 and TRBJ2-3; the D gene is possibly TRBD2 (5 bases). The CDR3 runs to 14 residues. The V end lost 7 bases, the J end lost 2 bases, and 13 bases lay between the germline ends. The germline CDR1 and CDR2 sequences are MDHEN and SYDVKM. The CDR3 protein is CASKAQEVTDTQYF. DNA for the CDR3: TGTGCCAGCAAAGCGCAGGAGGTCACAGATACGCAGTATTTT.

This clone was recorded once. The rearrangement links TRBV7-9 to TRBJ1-6; TRBD1 matches 7 bases. The CDR3 is 14 residues long. From germline, CDR1 is SEHNR and CDR2 FQNEAQ (reference sequence). Losses at the gene ends were 5 bases for V and 6 bases for J; bases not matched to a gene: 4. The CDR3 loop reads CASSLRDSNSPLHF. Here the CDR3 DNA reads TGTGCCAGCAGCCTGCGGGACAGTAATTCACCCCTCCACTTT.

This clone was observed a few times. The gene calls are TRBV3-1 (or the pseudogene TRBV3-2) and TRBJ2-5, with 9 positions matching TRBD2. Per germline, CDR1 LGHDT and CDR2 YNNKEL (reference sequence). After removal of 5 bases from V and 2 bases from J, the junction contained 9 bases not matched to a gene. The CDR3 has 16 residues. This CDR3 reads CASSTLAGRGQETQYF. In DNA form, the CDR3 reads TGTGCCAGCAGCACCCTAGCGGGGCGGGGTCAAGAGACCCAGTACTTC.

The V and J genes are TRBV30 and TRBJ2-2, with D tentatively TRBD1 (7 bases). CDR1 and CDR2 from the germline V gene are GTSNPN and SVGIG (reference sequence). V was pared by 6 bases and J by 2 bases, with 13 bases between. The CDR3 covers 14 residues. CDR3 in DNA: TGTGCCTGCCGCCAGGGGGGCAACACCGGGGAGCTGTTTTTT. Translating gives CACRQGGNTGELFF.

DNA for the CDR3: TGTGCCAGCAGGCCAGGGGTTCCTGAAGCTTTCTTT. Translated, it gives CASRPGVPEAFF. This chain links TRBV7-9 with TRBJ1-1; D possibly corresponds to TRBD1 (6 bases). The CDR3 consists of 12 residues. Germline CDR1 and CDR2: SEHNR and FQNEAQ (reference sequence). V was clipped by 6 bases and J by 6 bases, with 11 bases between them.

The chain carries TRBV30 and TRBJ2-7, with 8 bases fitting TRBD2. V lost 5 bases, J lost 0 bases, and 9 bases stayed unmatched. From germline, CDR1 is GTSNPN and CDR2 SVGIG (reference sequence). This CDR3 has 15 residues. CDR3 DNA: TGTGCCTGGCGTTGGAAGCGGGGGACCTCCTACGAGCAGTACTTC. This sequence encodes CAWRWKRGTSYEQYF. Together with reference TRBV30 and TRBJ2-7, the CDR3 gives the full variable domain: SQTIHQWPATLVQPVGSPLSLECTVEGTSNPNLYWYRQAAGRGLQLLFYSVGIGQISSEVPQNLSASRPQDRQFILSSKKLLLSDSGFYLCAWRWKRGTSYEQYFGPGTRLTVT.

This rearrangement joins TRBV5-1 to TRBJ1-4; D unresolved. The length of the CDR3 is 15 residues. CDR1 SGHRS and CDR2 YFSETQ come from the germline V gene. V lost 4 bases to trimming and J lost 0 bases, with 10 bases between them. CDR3 protein: CASSGQSATNEKLFF. Written as DNA, the CDR3 is TGCGCCAGCAGCGGCCAGTCAGCAACTAATGAAAAACTGTTTTTT.